Reported below is one T cell receptor (beta chain). Its antigen remains unidentified. This sample stems from a study of human thymus T cells. Study results and caveats: Seemingly biased V and J gene usage marked thymic and blood repertoires.

Method: immunoSEQ multiplex PCR; TCRdb's copy keeps in-frame clones and lacks some. The sample holds more than 50,000 clones, 94% seen once. V dropped 2 bases and J dropped 3 bases, with 9 bases sitting between them. The CDR3 extends over 13 amino acids. Germline loops: CDR1 SGHRS, CDR2 YFSETQ. Material for sequencing was blood. This sequence joins TRBV5-1 and TRBJ2-7; D gene uncertain. This TCR came from a boy younger than two with a congenital heart defect but otherwise immunologically healthy. CDR3 sequence: CASSLGPIYEQYF. In DNA, the CDR3 is TGCGCCAGCAGCTTAGGACCCATCTACGAGCAGTACTTC.